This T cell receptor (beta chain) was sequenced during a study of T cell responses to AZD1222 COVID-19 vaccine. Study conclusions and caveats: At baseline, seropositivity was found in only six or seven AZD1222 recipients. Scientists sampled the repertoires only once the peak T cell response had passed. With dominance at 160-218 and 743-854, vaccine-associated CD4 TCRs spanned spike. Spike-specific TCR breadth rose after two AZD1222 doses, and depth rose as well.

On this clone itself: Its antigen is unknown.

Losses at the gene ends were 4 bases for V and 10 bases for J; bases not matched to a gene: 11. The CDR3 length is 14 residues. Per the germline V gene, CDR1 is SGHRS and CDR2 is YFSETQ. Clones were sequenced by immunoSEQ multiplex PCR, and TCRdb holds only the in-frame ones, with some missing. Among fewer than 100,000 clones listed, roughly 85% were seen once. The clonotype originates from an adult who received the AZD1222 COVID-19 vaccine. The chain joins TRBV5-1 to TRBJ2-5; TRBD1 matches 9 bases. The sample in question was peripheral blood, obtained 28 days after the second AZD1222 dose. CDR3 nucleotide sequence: TGCGCCAGCAGCGGGGAGGGGGACAGGGCGTTCCAGTACTTC. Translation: CASSGEGDRAFQYF.